This is a list of T cell receptor beta chains from one sample in a study of cytomegalovirus exposure and HLA in healthy donors. Repertoires were generated with immunoSEQ multiplex PCR, while TCRdb's copy carries only in-frame clones and drops some. The repertoire holds roughly 150,000 clones, around 70% seen once, with 1.5% to 2% in the top ten. The source material was PBMCs. The receptors shown here come from a woman aged 25 to 39 in good health and CMV-seronegative. Each CDR3 is given with its conserved first and last residue.

TRBJ2-1	TRBV5-5	CASSLVSSDYNEQFF
TRBJ2-4	TRBV19	CASSIMAGEGDIQYF
TRBJ2-1	TRBV21-1	CASSKGTGGNEQFF
TRBJ1-1	TRBV6-1	CASTRQGMNTEAFF
TRBJ2-1	TRBV9	CASSPYSSSYNEQFF
TRBJ2-7	TRBV30	CAWSVASYEQYF
TRBJ2-7	TRBV6-5	CASSGLDRGRNEQYF
TRBJ1-2	TRBV7-8	CASSLGVRDSYGYTF
TRBJ2-3	TRBV6-1	CASTLTSGNRDTQYF
TRBJ2-7	TRBV9	CASSVGPGESYEQYF
TRBJ2-5	TRBV29-1	CSVVGSGGGETQYF
TRBJ2-1	TRBV7-9	CASSFRTGNYNEQFF
TRBJ2-3	TRBV7-2	CASSSRLAVRTDTQYF
TRBJ1-2	TRBV14	CASSNDRAYGYTF
TRBJ1-2	TRBV18	CASSPLGTGSYGYTF
TRBJ2-5	TRBV28	CASSPASGGQETQYF
TRBJ2-1	TRBV6-4	CASSDLGRSSYNEQFF
TRBJ1-1	TRBV7-9	CASSLYGGMNTEAFF
TRBJ1-2	TRBV5-4	CASSARDRGPYGYTF
TRBJ1-4	TRBV30	CAWSVQYAGLTAELFF
TRBJ2-2	TRBV7-3	CASSPRQGGHGELFF
TRBJ2-1	TRBV7-2	CASSPGLALDEQFF